One sample yielded the 31 T cell receptor beta chains listed below, sequenced in a study of technical replicates of blood from several donors. Sequenced by immunoSEQ multiplex PCR; TCRdb stores in-frame clones only, minus some. This table holds around 76,000 clones, just over 90% found once. The sequenced material came from T cells isolated from PBMCs. The receptors were sampled from a human donor in good health.

V gene TRBV7-7 combines with J gene TRBJ2-3, with 7 bases lining up with TRBD1. The J segment lost 3 bases and the V segment lost 3 bases, leaving 6 bases of the junction unmatched. CDR3 size: 15 residues. The germline gives CDR1 SSHAT, CDR2 FNYEAQ (reference sequence). In DNA form, the CDR3 reads TGTGCCAGCAGCTTCGGAACAGGGGTGACAGATACGCAGTATTTT. Translating it yields CASSFGTGVTDTQYF.

V gene TRBV28 combines with J gene TRBJ1-2; D is uncertain. V was pared by 5 bases and J by 6 bases, with 19 bases between. This CDR3 is 15 amino acids long. Germline V gene lookup returns CDR1 MDHEN and CDR2 SYDVKM. The CDR3 loop reads CASSPQRRPQDGYTF. In DNA form, the CDR3 reads TGTGCCAGCAGTCCCCAGAGAAGGCCCCAGGATGGCTACACCTTC.

This clone showed up just once. Here the CDR3 reads CASSQDAQGGSNEQFF. CDR3 sequence (DNA): TGTGCCAGCAGCCAAGACGCACAGGGGGGGTCCAATGAGCAGTTCTTC. This chain joins TRBV4-2 and TRBJ2-1, with a weak D call TRBD1 (8 bases). With 0 bases removed from V and 6 bases from J, the gap between germline ends came to 15 bases. This CDR3 is 16 amino acids long. CDR1 LGHNA and CDR2 YNFKEQ come from the germline V gene.

The chain couples TRBV11-1 to TRBJ1-3; 8 bases line up with TRBD1. The V gene end was trimmed by 3 bases and the J gene end by 2 bases; junction bases not matched to a gene: 15. CDR1 and CDR2 from the germline V gene are SGHAT and FQDESV (reference sequence). The CDR3 sequence is 19 residues long. In DNA, the CDR3 is TGTGCCAGCAGCTTCGGGTCTAACGACAGGGGAGGCACTGGAAACACCATATATTTT. It is translated as CASSFGSNDRGGTGNTIYF.

The V call is TRBV28, the J call TRBJ1-5; no clear D. CDR3 size: 13 residues. V was clipped by 0 bases and J by 4 bases, with 4 bases between them. The V gene's germline CDR1 is MDHEN and CDR2 SYDVKM. The CDR3 DNA reads as TGTGCCAGCAGTTTATGGCGGAATCAGCCCCAGCATTTT. Amino acids: CASSLWRNQPQHF.

The chain combines TRBV28 with TRBJ1-5, with D unresolved. Germline assignment: CDR1 MDHEN and CDR2 SYDVKM. There are 12 residues in the CDR3. V lost 7 bases and J lost 3, with 7 bases in between. The DNA for the CDR3 is TGTGCCAGCAACGAGATCAATCAGCCCCAGCATTTT. Translation: CASNEINQPQHF.

CDR3 in amino acids: CASSGTSAYTGELFF. CDR3 DNA sequence: TGTGCCAGCAGTGGGACATCAGCGTACACCGGGGAGCTGTTTTTT. The V and J genes are TRBV6-5 and TRBJ2-2, with D maybe TRBD1 (6 bases). Per the germline V gene, CDR1 is MNHEY and CDR2 is SVGAGI. V lost 5 bases and J lost 3, with 13 bases in between. The CDR3 totals 15 residues.

This clone was seen a few times. The chain is built from TRBV27 and TRBJ1-5, with 9 bases lining up with TRBD1. CDR1 and CDR2 from the germline V gene are MNHEY and SMNVEV (reference sequence). V trimming: 5 bases; J trimming: 6 bases; junction bases outside the gene matches: 5. The CDR3 loop spans 14 amino acids. The DNA of the CDR3 is TGTGCCAGCAGTCGACAGGGGGGTGGTCAGCCCCAGCATTTT. Its protein is CASSRQGGGQPQHF.

This rearrangement joins TRBV4-1 to TRBJ1-5; D perhaps matches TRBD1 (5 bases). Trimming removed 3 bases from V and 2 bases from J, with 14 bases in between. Per germline, CDR1 MGHRA and CDR2 YSYEKL. CDR3 length: 16 amino acids. The CDR3 DNA sequence: TGCGCCAGCAGCCAGGACCTGGGACTCCGCAATCAGCCCCAGCATTTT. It yields the protein CASSQDLGLRNQPQHF.

The chain recombines TRBV11-2 with TRBJ2-5, with D unresolved. Germline-derived CDR1 and CDR2 are SGHAT and FQNNGV. The CDR3 extends over 11 amino acids. V lost 4 bases and J lost 7, with 7 bases in between. The chain's CDR3 is CASSSVATQYF. Written as DNA, the CDR3 is TGTGCCAGCAGCTCGGTCGCGACCCAGTACTTC.

CDR3 nucleotide sequence: TGTGCCACCAGCAGAGATCGGCAGGTCACTGAAGCTTTCTTT. Translated, it gives CATSRDRQVTEAFF. The chain joins TRBV15 to TRBJ1-1; D call uncertain. In germline, CDR1 is LNHNV, CDR2 YYDKDF (reference sequence). This CDR3 comprises 14 residues. Trimming removed 0 bases at V and 4 bases at J, with 9 bases between.

This chain joins TRBV7-6 and TRBJ2-7; 11 nucleotides align to TRBD2. Per germline, CDR1 SGHVS and CDR2 FNYEAQ. The CDR3 is 16 residues long. V was clipped by 4 bases and J by 4 bases; unmatched bases: 9. The CDR3 DNA sequence: TGTGCCAGCAGCTCCTATAGCGGGAGGGCGGGGTACGAGCAGTACTTC. Its protein is CASSSYSGRAGYEQYF.

This rearrangement joins TRBV10-3 to TRBJ2-6; no reliable D call. CDR3 size: 15 residues. Germline V gene sequence: CDR1 ENHRY, CDR2 SYGVKD. The V end was cut by 2 bases, the J end by 0 bases, with 5 bases between. CDR3 nucleotide sequence: TGTGCCATCAGTGAGCGTCTCTCTGGGGCCAACGTCCTGACTTTC. Its translation is CAISERLSGANVLTF.

The CDR3 DNA sequence: TGTGCCAGCTCACTAGGGCGGAACACCGGGGAGCTGTTTTTT. It is translated as CASSLGRNTGELFF. The genes are TRBV7-2 and TRBJ2-2, with D perhaps TRBD2 (5 bases). The V gene's germline CDR1 is SGHTA and CDR2 FQGNSA. V was clipped by 8 bases and J by 1 base, with 11 bases between them. The CDR3 has 14 residues. The full variable domain, in which reference TRBV7-2 and TRBJ2-2 provide the parts outside the CDR3, is GAGVSQSPSNKVTEKGKDVELRCDPISGHTALYWYRQSLGQGLEFLIYFQGNSAPDKSGLPSDRFSAERTGGSVSTLTIQRTQQEDSAVYLCASSLGRNTGELFFGEGSRLTVL.

Only a few counts were recorded for this clone. The chain has TRBV11-3 and TRBJ1-6; 8 bases agree with TRBD1. Germline loops: CDR1 SGHNT, CDR2 YENEEA. CDR3 length equals 11 residues. Trimming cost V 4 bases and J 15 bases; bases outside gene matches: 2. CDR3 nucleotide sequence: TGTGCCAGCAGCTCGGGACAGGTCCTCCACTTT. Protein: CASSSGQVLHF.

The rearrangement uses TRBV6-1 and TRBJ2-2, with 10 nucleotides matching TRBD1. J lost 6 bases, V lost 8 bases, and 9 bases had no gene match. The CDR3 covers 15 residues. Germline V gene data show CDR1 as MNHNS and CDR2 as SASEGT. The CDR3 sequence is CASSETGTGAGELFF. CDR3 coding DNA: TGTGCCAGCTCAGAAACCGGGACAGGGGCCGGGGAGCTGTTTTTT.

V usage is TRBV7-9 and J usage is TRBJ1-2; D is ambiguous. Trimming pared 1 base from V and 8 bases from J, leaving 20 bases between. There are 16 residues in the CDR3. The germline CDR1 and CDR2 sequences are SEHNR and FQNEAQ (reference sequence). The CDR3 is CASSLGVGGRTEGYTF. CDR3 sequence (DNA): TGTGCCAGCAGCTTAGGAGTCGGAGGGCGAACGGAAGGCTACACCTTC.

The V gene is TRBV5-1, the J gene TRBJ2-1, with 10 bases matching TRBD2. The CDR3 runs 15 residues. Germline V gives CDR1 SGHRS, CDR2 YFSETQ. Trimming took 1 base from V and 5 from J; bases not matched to a gene: 3. This CDR3 reads CASSLSAGGDNEQFF. DNA for the CDR3: TGCGCCAGCAGCTTGTCAGCGGGGGGGGACAATGAGCAGTTCTTC.

In this sample, this clone turned up a few times. V is TRBV7-9 and J is TRBJ2-2; TRBD1 is a possible D gene (5 bases). Germline values: CDR1 SEHNR, CDR2 FQNEAQ (reference sequence). The CDR3 runs to 15 residues. Trimming pared 5 bases from V and 5 bases from J, leaving 15 bases between. The CDR3 here is CASSRTASGTGELFF. In nucleotides, the CDR3 is TGTGCCAGCAGCAGGACGGCGTCAGGGACCGGGGAGCTGTTTTTT.

The rearrangement links TRBV11-1 to TRBJ2-7, with 7 bases matching TRBD2. Germline CDR1 reads SGHAT; CDR2 reads FQDESV (reference sequence). With V trimmed by 0 bases and J by 7 bases, 6 bases remained unmatched. The CDR3 is 14 amino acids. CDR3 nucleotide sequence: TGTGCCAGCAGCTTAGCGGGACTAACTCGGGAGCAGTACTTC. This translates into CASSLAGLTREQYF.

The V and J genes are TRBV5-1 and TRBJ2-5, with TRBD2 identical over 13 bases. Per germline, CDR1 SGHRS and CDR2 YFSETQ. The CDR3 loop spans 16 amino acids. V trimming: 4 bases; J trimming: 4 bases; junction bases outside the gene matches: 7. Here the CDR3 reads CASSRGTSGDGETQYF. DNA of the CDR3: TGCGCCAGCAGCCGGGGGACTAGCGGGGATGGAGAGACCCAGTACTTC.

The chain carries TRBV10-3 and TRBJ1-2, with a possible D match to TRBD1 (5 bases). Looked up from germline, CDR1 is ENHRY and CDR2 is SYGVKD. With 1 base removed from V and 3 bases from J, the gap between germline ends came to 18 bases. CDR3 length: 17 residues. CDR3 loop: CAISEWAGLSNDYGYTF. CDR3 sequence (DNA): TGTGCCATCAGTGAGTGGGCAGGGCTAAGTAATGACTATGGCTACACCTTC.

The gene calls are TRBV14 and TRBJ2-7; 10 positions agree with TRBD2. The CDR3 spans 14 residues. Looked up from germline, CDR1 is SGHDN and CDR2 is FVKESK. The ends lost 8 bases at V and 2 bases at J; junction bases unmatched: 6. The CDR3 reads CASAVAGGAYEQYF. The CDR3 bases are TGTGCCAGCGCGGTAGCGGGGGGAGCCTACGAGCAGTACTTC.

The V call is TRBV6-6, the J call TRBJ1-1, with D possibly matching TRBD1 (5 bases). This CDR3 has 13 residues. Germline-derived CDR1 and CDR2 are MNHNY and SVGAGI (reference sequence). V lost 6 bases to trimming and J lost 0 bases, with 8 bases between them. CDR3 region: CASRQTVNTEAFF. The CDR3 nucleotides are TGTGCCAGCAGGCAGACAGTGAACACTGAAGCTTTCTTT.

Only one count was recorded for this clone. The rearrangement joins TRBV7-8 to TRBJ2-7; the match to TRBD1 covers 7 bases. Germline assignment: CDR1 SGHVS and CDR2 FQNEAQ. This CDR3 contains 15 residues. Unmatched junction bases numbered 15, after V lost 5 bases and J lost 8 bases. The CDR3 bases are TGTGCCAGCAGCGACCGACAGGGTGCTCGGATTAAGCAGTACTTC. It specifies CASSDRQGARIKQYF. Full variable domain (remainder filled in from reference TRBV7-8 and TRBJ2-7): GAGVSQSPRYKVAKRGQDVALRCDPISGHVSLFWYQQALGQGPEFLTYFQNEAQLDKSGLPSDRFFAERPEGSVSTLKIQRTQQEDSAVYLCASSDRQGARIKQYFGPGTRLTVT.

This clone was seen a single time. V and J are TRBV19 and TRBJ1-1, with 8 bases lining up with TRBD1. Germline trimming cut 5 bases from V and 4 bases from J; bases unmatched to any gene: 3. This CDR3 spans 13 amino acids. Germline V gene lookup returns CDR1 LNHDA and CDR2 SQIVND (reference sequence). The CDR3, as DNA: TGTGCCAGTAGTGCCGACAGGGGCACTGAAGCTTTCTTT. Translation gives CASSADRGTEAFF.

This chain uses TRBV15 with TRBJ2-3; a possible D gene is TRBD2 (6 bases). The ends were cut back, 3 bases at V and 4 bases at J, with 20 bases in the middle. Germline lookup yields CDR1 LNHNV and CDR2 YYDKDF (reference sequence). The CDR3 runs to 17 residues. DNA for the CDR3: TGTGCCACCAGCAGTACCTTGGGGGGTACGGATGCAGATACGCAGTATTTT. It yields the protein CATSSTLGGTDADTQYF.

This clone came up a few times. The rearrangement links TRBV28 to TRBJ1-1, with D tentatively TRBD1 (6 bases). V was trimmed by 7 bases and J by 9 bases, leaving 12 bases between them. There are 11 residues in the CDR3. Per germline, CDR1 MDHEN and CDR2 SYDVKM. The CDR3 DNA reads TGTGCCAGCATCTTAGGGGGTAAAGCTTTCTTT. Protein: CASILGGKAFF. Full variable domain (outside the CDR3, taken from reference TRBV28 and TRBJ1-1): DVKVTQSSRYLVKRTGEKVFLECVQDMDHENMFWYRQDPGLGLRLIYFSYDVKMKEKGDIPEGYSVSREKKERFSLILESASTNQTSMYLCASILGGKAFFGQGTRLTVV.

The chain uses TRBV5-8 and TRBJ1-2; D not certain. The CDR3 covers 15 residues. V was clipped by 1 base and J by 4 bases, with 14 bases between them. The germline V gene encodes CDR1 SGHTS and CDR2 YDEGEE. CDR3 nucleotides: TGTGCCAGCAGCTTGCGCAAGAGGAGCCCCTATGGCTACACCTTC. Translated: CASSLRKRSPYGYTF.

The V call is TRBV7-8, the J call TRBJ1-2, with D hard to call. The CDR3 runs to 15 residues. Germline values: CDR1 SGHVS, CDR2 FQNEAQ. V was cut by 0 bases and J by 4 bases, with 12 bases left in between. For the CDR3, the DNA is TGTGCCAGCAGCTTAGCGAGGGTATCTAGCTATGGCTACACCTTC. Amino acids: CASSLARVSSYGYTF.

This chain joins TRBV28 and TRBJ2-5; 8 nucleotides align to TRBD1. The CDR3 extends over 15 amino acids. Trimming took 6 bases from V and 2 from J; bases not matched to a gene: 8. Looked up from germline, CDR1 is MDHEN and CDR2 is SYDVKM. The CDR3 nucleotides are TGTGCCAGCAGCGCGACAGGGGTGAGACAAGAGACCCAGTACTTC. Protein product: CASSATGVRQETQYF.